This T cell receptor beta chain was identified in a study of blood T cells in healthy people across ages. The V gene lost 5 bases and the J gene lost 0 bases, with 8 bases spanning the gap. This CDR3 comprises 13 residues. From germline, CDR1 is SGHAT and CDR2 FQNNGV. The use of a sample-barcoded 5' primer and a J-beta primer mix characterized a second PCR of 7 to 11 cycles. One entry per CDR3 protein results from TCRdb running MiXCR on the 5' RACE reads. The table lists 780,000 or so distinct CDR3 sequences, 20% to 25% of them singletons. The same data also went into a second study, on T cells of mothers and their children. As that report states: A few mothers and their six children, all healthy Caucasians, donated. Mothers gave over 8 million TCR beta CDR3 reads each, and children 2.5 million to 3.5 million each.

What was sequenced was blood. V is TRBV11-2 and J is TRBJ2-7; D is undetermined. This TCR was sampled from a boy between 5 and 17 years old in good health. The CDR3 reads CASSPNDSYEQYF. The CDR3, as DNA: TGTGCCAGCAGCCCCAATGACTCCTACGAGCAGTACTTC.